The 2 T cell receptor beta chains below were found in one sample sequenced in a study of blood T cells in healthy people across ages. Primers used in a second PCR of roughly 6 to 11 cycles were a sample-barcoded 5' primer and a J-beta primer mix. MiXCR, applied by TCRdb to the 5' RACE reads, yields one record per CDR3 protein. Here the sample spans fewer than 800,000 distinct CDR3 sequences, around a fifth being singletons. Sequencing input: blood. The receptor source for this set is a man in his sixties or seventies in good health.

V and J are TRBV9 and TRBJ2-5, with TRBD2 as a possible D gene (6 bases). CDR1 SGDLS and CDR2 YYNGEE come from the germline V gene. The CDR3 extends over 13 amino acids. Between the trimmed V and J ends, which lost 5 bases and 7 bases, there was a span of 15 bases. The CDR3 protein is CASSGLEGGTQYF. The CDR3 region has the DNA TGTGCCAGCAGTGGATTGGAGGGTGGGACCCAGTACTTC.

This clonotype has more than one count but fewer than ten. One end of the junction is discordant with germline, which a read error may explain. This chain uses TRBV20-1 with TRBJ1-2; 9 nucleotides match TRBD1. This CDR3 comprises 15 residues. The V gene's germline CDR1 is DFQATT and CDR2 SNEGSKA (reference sequence). This CDR3 is CSARAQTGGEGGCTF. The CDR3 DNA reads TGCAGTGCTAGAGCCCAAACAGGGGGCGAGGGTGGCTGCACCTTC.